A single sample gave rise to the 14 T cell receptor beta chains below, sequenced in a study of STAT3 mutations in large granular lymphocyte leukemia. The protocol was immunoSEQ multiplex PCR, while the TCRdb copy is restricted to in-frame clones and leaves out a portion. The table has approximately 7,800 clones, about nine tenths seen once. The study's findings and limits: Every T-cell large granular lymphocyte leukemia patient had at least one immunodominant TCR beta clonotype.

These TCRs are of unknown antigen specificity. The sequencing sample was made of peripheral blood mononuclear cells. The receptors stem from a man aged 50-59 years with T-cell large granular lymphocyte leukemia. Some clones in this sample may be carry-over from other donors' samples.

This clone was seen once. V gene TRBV6-1 combines with J gene TRBJ2-3; 9 bases match TRBD2. The CDR3 is 15 residues long. From germline, CDR1 is MNHNS and CDR2 SASEGT. V dropped 2 bases and J dropped 4; count of bases not matched to a gene: 4. The CDR3 here is CASSELAGHPDTQYF. The CDR3 DNA reads as TGTGCCAGCAGTGAACTAGCGGGGCACCCAGATACGCAGTATTTT.

The V gene is TRBV13, the J gene TRBJ2-1; 7 bases match TRBD1. The germline V gene encodes CDR1 PRHDT and CDR2 FYEKMQ (reference sequence). CDR3 size: 16 residues. J gave up 7 bases and V 4 bases, and 13 bases lay outside the gene matches. The CDR3, as DNA: TGTGCCAGCAGCTCCGACAAGAACAGGGGTTGGAATGAGCAGTTCTTC. Encoded protein: CASSSDKNRGWNEQFF.

This CDR3 is CASSLYRGRGTDTQYF. The CDR3 nucleotides are TGTGCCAGCTCACTTTACAGGGGGCGAGGCACAGATACGCAGTATTTT. The V call is TRBV18, the J call TRBJ2-3; the match to TRBD1 covers 9 bases. CDR1 is KGHSH and CDR2 is LQKENI in the germline V gene. With V trimmed by 4 bases and J by 1 base, 6 bases remained unmatched. The CDR3 spans 16 residues.

The rearrangement uses TRBV6-5 and TRBJ2-3, with 7 bases aligning to TRBD1. The CDR3 sequence is 14 residues long. With V trimmed by 2 bases and J by 7 bases, 6 bases remained unmatched. Germline values: CDR1 MNHEY, CDR2 SVGAGI. In DNA form, the CDR3 reads TGTGCCAGCAGTTACGGGACAGTTTCAAATACGCAGTATTTT. This translates into CASSYGTVSNTQYF.

CDR3 nucleotide sequence: TGTGCCAGCAGTTACGCGGGGAATCAATACGAGCAGTACTTC. The encoded protein is CASSYAGNQYEQYF. The chain couples TRBV6-5 to TRBJ2-7, with D possibly matching TRBD2 (6 bases). The V gene's germline CDR1 is MNHEY and CDR2 SVGAGI. Trimming took 2 bases from V and 4 from J, leaving 12 bases between them. This CDR3 spans 14 amino acids.

The chain uses TRBV30 and TRBJ1-2; D possibly corresponds to TRBD1 (6 bases). Trimming removed 0 bases at V and 6 bases at J, with 14 bases between. Germline lookup yields CDR1 GTSNPN and CDR2 SVGIG (reference sequence). The CDR3 extends over 14 amino acids. The CDR3 coding sequence is TGTGCCTGGAGTGTACTGAGGGAGGGGGATGGCTACACCTTC. Translation: CAWSVLREGDGYTF.

The chain couples TRBV2 to TRBJ2-7, with a weak D call TRBD2 (6 bases). V was pared by 7 bases and J by 0 bases, with 16 bases between. CDR3 length: 15 amino acids. The germline CDR1 and CDR2 sequences are SNHLY and FYNNEI. As DNA, the CDR3 is TGTGCCAGCAAGGAGGGAGGTACGGGCTCCTACGAGCAGTACTTC. This gives the protein CASKEGGTGSYEQYF. Full variable domain (missing parts from reference TRBV2 and TRBJ2-7): EPEVTQTPSHQVTQMGQEVILRCVPISNHLYFYWYRQILGQKVEFLVSFYNNEISEKSEIFDDQFSVERPDGSNFTLKIRSTKLEDSAMYFCASKEGGTGSYEQYFGPGTRLTVT.

Points on this clone: A junction end diverges from the germline sequence, so it may reflect a read error. This rearrangement joins TRBV7-7 to TRBJ2-7; maybe TRBD1 (6 bases). The CDR3 sequence is 13 residues long. Germline lookup yields CDR1 SSHAT and CDR2 FNYEAQ (reference sequence). The CDR3 reads CASSFQQGDEQYF. The CDR3 DNA reads as TGTGCTAGCAGCTTTCAACAGGGAGACGAGCAGTACTTC.

This clone was counted once. The genes are TRBV19 and TRBJ2-7; D not resolved. The CDR3 totals 10 residues. The germline V gene encodes CDR1 LNHDA and CDR2 SQIVND (reference sequence). V was clipped by 3 bases and J by 6 bases, with 3 bases between them. In nucleotides, the CDR3 is TGTGCCAGTAGTATGGCCGAGCAGTACTTC. This translates into CASSMAEQYF.

V usage is TRBV5-1 and J usage is TRBJ1-5; 8 bases are a match to TRBD1. The V gene end was trimmed by 5 bases and the J gene end by 2 bases; junction bases not matched to a gene: 6. The CDR3 loop spans 15 amino acids. Germline V gene data show CDR1 as SGHRS and CDR2 as YFSETQ. Here the CDR3 DNA reads TGCGCCAGCAGATCAGGGGGCGAGGGCAATCAGCCCCAGCATTTT. It specifies CASRSGGEGNQPQHF.

V and J are TRBV4-2 and TRBJ2-3; 9 bases are a match to TRBD2. Trimming removed 0 bases from V and 1 base from J; junction bases left unmatched: 8. Germline lookup yields CDR1 LGHNA and CDR2 YNFKEQ. The CDR3 is 18 amino acids. The CDR3 bases are TGTGCCAGCAGCCAAGAAACCCTAGCGGGGCAAGGCACAGATACGCAGTATTTT. Residues: CASSQETLAGQGTDTQYF.

The sample holds one count of this clone. This chain uses TRBV15 with TRBJ2-1, with D possibly being TRBD2 (6 bases). The CDR3 contains 15 residues. Germline CDR1 is LNHNV and CDR2 is YYDKDF (reference sequence). V was cut by 1 base and J by 2 bases, with 9 bases left in between. The chain's CDR3 is CATSRALATYNEQFF. DNA of the CDR3: TGTGCCACCAGCAGAGCGCTAGCGACCTACAATGAGCAGTTCTTC.

The V gene is TRBV5-4, the J gene TRBJ2-5, with D unresolved. Deletions cut 0 bases from V and 6 bases from J, with 15 bases between. The CDR3 is 15 amino acids. Germline lookup yields CDR1 SGHNT and CDR2 YYREEE (reference sequence). The CDR3 nucleotides are TGTGCCAGCAGCTTGGCCCCGGACGGCGCACAGACCCAGTACTTC. Translated: CASSLAPDGAQTQYF.

V usage is TRBV2 and J usage is TRBJ1-5, with TRBD1 identical over 9 bases. Germline assignment: CDR1 SNHLY and CDR2 FYNNEI. The V segment lost 7 bases and the J segment 7 bases; nucleotides outside the gene matches: 2. The CDR3 runs to 12 residues. The CDR3 coding sequence is TGTGCCAGCAAAACAGGGGGCCAGCCCCAGCATTTT. Protein sequence: CASKTGGQPQHF. The full variable domain, completed using reference TRBV2 and TRBJ1-5, is EPEVTQTPSHQVTQMGQEVILRCVPISNHLYFYWYRQILGQKVEFLVSFYNNEISEKSEIFDDQFSVERPDGSNFTLKIRSTKLEDSAMYFCASKTGGQPQHFGDGTRLSIL.